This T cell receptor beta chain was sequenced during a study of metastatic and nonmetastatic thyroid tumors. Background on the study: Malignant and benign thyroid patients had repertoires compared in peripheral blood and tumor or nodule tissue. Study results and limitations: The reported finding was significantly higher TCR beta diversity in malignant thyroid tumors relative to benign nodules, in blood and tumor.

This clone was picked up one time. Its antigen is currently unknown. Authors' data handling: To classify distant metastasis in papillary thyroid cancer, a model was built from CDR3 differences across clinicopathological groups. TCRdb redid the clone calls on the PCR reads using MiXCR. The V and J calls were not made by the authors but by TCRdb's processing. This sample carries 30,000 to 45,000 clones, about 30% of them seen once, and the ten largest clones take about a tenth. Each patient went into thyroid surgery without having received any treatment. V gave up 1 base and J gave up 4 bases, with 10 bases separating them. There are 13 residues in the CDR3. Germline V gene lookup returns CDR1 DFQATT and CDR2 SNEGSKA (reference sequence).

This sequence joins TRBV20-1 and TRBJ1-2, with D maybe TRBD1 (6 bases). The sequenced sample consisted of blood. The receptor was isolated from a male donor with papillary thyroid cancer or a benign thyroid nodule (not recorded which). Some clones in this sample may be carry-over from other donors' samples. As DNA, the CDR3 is TGCAGTGCTAGAGGTGGGGGGCTCTATGGCTACACCTTC. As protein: CSARGGGLYGYTF.